These 15 T cell receptor beta chains share one sample of origin, sequenced in a study of T cell repertoires in cytomegalovirus infection. TCRdb ran MiXCR on the reads and lists one entry per CDR3 protein. The sample holds some 350,000 distinct CDR3 sequences, roughly a third seen once. Antigens of these TCRs are unknown. Sequenced material: cultured PBMCs, taken from culture after CMV antigen stimulation. The receptors originated from a human donor in good health (CMV status not recorded). Some clones in this sample may be carry-over from other donors' samples.

This chain joins TRBV28 and TRBJ2-3; 7 bases line up with TRBD2. The CDR3 extends over 15 amino acids. V dropped 5 bases and J dropped 2; count of bases not matched to a gene: 7. The V gene's germline CDR1 is MDHEN and CDR2 SYDVKM. The CDR3 reads CASSPGLPITDTQYF. As DNA, the CDR3 is TGTGCCAGCAGTCCGGGACTACCTATCACAGATACGCAGTATTTT.

The V call is TRBV4-2, the J call TRBJ2-6; no clear D gene. The V and J ends lost 4 bases and 1 base respectively, with 11 bases between them. The CDR3 consists of 16 residues. CDR1 is LGHNA, CDR2 YNFKEQ, per germline. DNA for the CDR3: TGTGCCAGCAGCCCTCAAACGGTGTCTGGGGCCAACGTCCTGACTTTC. It specifies CASSPQTVSGANVLTF.

The CDR3 sequence: CSVGGRASYEQYF. The CDR3 DNA is TGCAGCGTTGGAGGGAGGGCTTCCTACGAGCAGTACTTC. The V and J genes are TRBV29-1 and TRBJ2-7, with 7 nucleotides matching TRBD2. The CDR3 is 13 residues long. V dropped 4 bases and J dropped 1; count of bases not matched to a gene: 4. Germline values: CDR1 SQVTM, CDR2 ANQGSEA.

This sequence joins TRBV2 and TRBJ1-1; no firm D call. The CDR3 is made up of 14 amino acids. The V gene's germline CDR1 is SNHLY and CDR2 FYNNEI. Trimming removed 5 bases at V and 5 bases at J, with 15 bases between. For the CDR3, the DNA is TGTGCCAGCAGTCCTAGGGAAATGTGGACTGAAGCTTTCTTT. Its protein is CASSPREMWTEAFF.

This chain joins TRBV28 and TRBJ1-5; 7 positions agree with TRBD1. The junction had 8 bases not matched to a gene; V was cut back by 5 bases and J by 7 bases. Germline V lookup: CDR1 MDHEN, CDR2 SYDVKM. The CDR3 covers 14 residues. DNA of the CDR3: TGTGCCAGCAGTGCAGGGGGTATGGGACAGCCCCAGCATTTT. Its translation is CASSAGGMGQPQHF.

The chain carries TRBV5-5 and TRBJ2-1; TRBD1 matches at 7 bases. The CDR3 has 14 amino acids. The germline V gene encodes CDR1 SGHKS and CDR2 YYEKEE (reference sequence). J was trimmed by 6 bases and V by 4 bases; bases with no gene match: 7. The CDR3 coding sequence is TGTGCCAGCAGCAGGGACAGCGCTTCCAATGAGCAGTTCTTC. Protein sequence: CASSRDSASNEQFF.

This clonotype was detected only a few times. The chain carries TRBV15 and TRBJ1-1; D unclear. This CDR3 has 14 amino acids. Per the germline V gene, CDR1 is LNHNV and CDR2 is YYDKDF (reference sequence). V was trimmed by 0 bases and J by 1 base, leaving 6 bases between them. In DNA form, the CDR3 reads TGTGCCACCAGCAGAGAGGGCGGGAACACTGAAGCTTTCTTT. It codes for CATSREGGNTEAFF.

The chain employs TRBV7-9 and TRBJ2-3, with D possibly being TRBD2 (5 bases). Germline V gene lookup returns CDR1 SEHNR and CDR2 FQNEAQ (reference sequence). Trimming removed 4 bases from V and 12 bases from J, with 11 bases in between. The CDR3 is made up of 11 amino acids. CDR3 residues: CASSSRDSQYF. Here the CDR3 DNA reads TGTGCCAGCAGCTCACGGGATTCTCAGTATTTT.

The chain couples TRBV28 to TRBJ1-2; no clear D gene. CDR3 length: 12 amino acids. Germline CDR1 and CDR2: MDHEN and SYDVKM. V gave up 3 bases and J gave up 4 bases, with 6 bases separating them. Written as DNA, the CDR3 is TGTGCCAGCAGTTTGGTAGGCTATGGCTACACCTTC. Amino acid sequence: CASSLVGYGYTF.

This chain joins TRBV7-9 and TRBJ2-2, with D uncertain. Germline V gene sequence: CDR1 SEHNR, CDR2 FQNEAQ (reference sequence). V lost 2 bases and J lost 3, with 7 bases in between. CDR3 length: 14 residues. CDR3 sequence (DNA): TGTGCCAGCAGCTTAAGGACGGACACCGGGGAGCTGTTTTTT. This gives the protein CASSLRTDTGELFF. Complete variable domain (other parts from reference TRBV7-9 and TRBJ2-2): DTGVSQNPRHKITKRGQNVTFRCDPISEHNRLYWYRQTLGQGPEFLTYFQNEAQLEKSRLLSDRFSAERPKGSFSTLEIQRTEQGDSAMYLCASSLRTDTGELFFGEGSRLTVL.

V gene TRBV19 combines with J gene TRBJ2-7; tentative D call: TRBD2 (6 bases). The CDR3 is 15 amino acids. Germline V gene data show CDR1 as LNHDA and CDR2 as SQIVND (reference sequence). Trimming took 7 bases from V and 4 from J, leaving 20 bases between them. The CDR3 loop is CASTLASGRGYEQYV. CDR3 DNA: TGTGCCAGTACCCTAGCGTCGGGGCGTGGATACGAGCAGTACGTC.

The V call is TRBV7-2, the J call TRBJ1-2; tentative D call: TRBD1 (6 bases). Germline V lookup: CDR1 SGHTA, CDR2 FQGNSA. The CDR3 contains 15 residues. V lost 2 bases, J lost 1 base, and 11 bases lay in between. For the CDR3, the DNA is TGTGCCAGCAGCTTATTGGCAGGGGTTAACTATGGCTACACCTTC. Encoded protein: CASSLLAGVNYGYTF.

The V gene is TRBV14, the J gene TRBJ2-3; D ambiguous. Germline CDR1 and CDR2: SGHDN and FVKESK. CDR3 length: 15 residues. With 3 bases removed from V and 4 bases from J, the gap between germline ends came to 14 bases. CDR3 sequence: CASSQRPVRADTQYF. For the CDR3, the DNA is TGTGCCAGCAGCCAGAGGCCAGTCCGCGCAGATACGCAGTATTTT.

This clonotype was observed a few times. The rearrangement links TRBV12-3 or TRBV12-4 to TRBJ2-7, with 9 bases fitting TRBD2. CDR3 length: 12 amino acids. V gave up 10 bases and J gave up 5 bases; unmatched junction bases: 6. Here the CDR3 DNA reads TGTGCCACATCTAGCGGGATACACGAGCAGTACTTC. It specifies CATSSGIHEQYF.

The chain couples TRBV19 to TRBJ2-2; D remains ambiguous. The CDR3 covers 12 residues. CDR1 and CDR2 from the germline V gene are LNHDA and SQIVND (reference sequence). Trimming left V 3 bases short and J 5 bases short, with 4 bases between. The CDR3 DNA sequence: TGTGCCAGTAGTATCGGGACCGGGGAGCTGTTTTTT. Its protein is CASSIGTGELFF.